The 18 T cell receptor beta chains below all came from one sample that was sequenced in a study of blood T cell repertoires in COVID-19. The protocol was immunoSEQ multiplex PCR, while the TCRdb copy is restricted to in-frame clones and leaves out a portion. Here the sample spans 35,000 to 50,000 clones, about 91% being singletons. The material sequenced was peripheral blood. The receptors here all came from a man between 60 and 70 years old with active COVID-19.

The V gene is TRBV12-3 or TRBV12-4, the J gene TRBJ1-1; D not resolved. The V and J ends lost 4 bases and 2 bases respectively, with 8 bases between them. The CDR3 is made up of 13 amino acids. In DNA form, the CDR3 reads TGTGCCAGCAGTTGGCAGTCCAACACTGAAGCTTTCTTT. Translated, it gives CASSWQSNTEAFF.

This clone was found a few times. This chain connects TRBV2 to TRBJ1-6, with TRBD1 matching 7 bases. The V gene's germline CDR1 is SNHLY and CDR2 FYNNEI. Trimming removed 6 bases from V and 7 bases from J; junction bases left unmatched: 0. The CDR3 is 12 residues long. The CDR3 sequence is CASRQGNSPLHF. The CDR3 coding sequence is TGTGCCAGCAGACAGGGGAATTCACCCCTCCACTTT. The full variable domain, with the rest looked up from reference TRBV2 and TRBJ1-6, is EPEVTQTPSHQVTQMGQEVILRCVPISNHLYFYWYRQILGQKVEFLVSFYNNEISEKSEIFDDQFSVERPDGSNFTLKIRSTKLEDSAMYFCASRQGNSPLHFGNGTRLTVT.

V usage is TRBV3-1 (or the pseudogene TRBV3-2) and J usage is TRBJ1-2; D not resolved. Trimming took 1 base from V and 2 from J, leaving 8 bases between them. Looked up from germline, CDR1 is LGHDT and CDR2 is YNNKEL (reference sequence). This CDR3 contains 14 residues. The CDR3 coding sequence is TGTGCCAGCAGCCAAGCCGGAGGGAACTATGGCTACACCTTC. It encodes CASSQAGGNYGYTF.

This clone has a single count. This rearrangement joins TRBV28 to TRBJ2-2; the match to TRBD1 covers 9 bases. Germline trimming cut 5 bases from V and 8 bases from J; bases unmatched to any gene: 15. The CDR3 has 17 amino acids. Germline V gene lookup returns CDR1 MDHEN and CDR2 SYDVKM. The CDR3 loop reads CASSAHSGTGSKGELFF. CDR3 nucleotide sequence: TGTGCCAGCAGTGCGCATTCCGGGACAGGGTCTAAGGGGGAGCTGTTTTTT.

In nucleotides, the CDR3 is TGTGCCAGCAGCCCTAATACTAGGTCTGGGGCCAACGTCCTGACTTTC. Protein: CASSPNTRSGANVLTF. The gene calls are TRBV7-9 and TRBJ2-6; a possible D gene is TRBD2 (5 bases). The CDR3 totals 16 residues. Germline V gene data show CDR1 as SEHNR and CDR2 as FQNEAQ (reference sequence). V was clipped by 5 bases and J by 1 base, with 12 bases between them.

The rearrangement joins TRBV30 to TRBJ1-1; D gene unclear. The V and J ends lost 4 bases and 1 base respectively, with 13 bases between them. CDR1 is GTSNPN and CDR2 is SVGIG in the germline V gene (reference sequence). The CDR3 sequence is 14 residues long. For the CDR3, the DNA is TGTGCCTGGACCCACGGGGAGGCGAACACTGAAGCTTTCTTT. Translation: CAWTHGEANTEAFF. Looking up the rest from reference TRBV30 and TRBJ1-1 gives the full variable domain: SQTIHQWPATLVQPVGSPLSLECTVEGTSNPNLYWYRQAAGRGLQLLFYSVGIGQISSEVPQNLSASRPQDRQFILSSKKLLLSDSGFYLCAWTHGEANTEAFFGQGTRLTVV.

V usage is TRBV7-9 and J usage is TRBJ1-1; unclear D gene. Germline V gene data show CDR1 as SEHNR and CDR2 as FQNEAQ (reference sequence). V was trimmed by 5 bases and J by 1 base, leaving 11 bases between them. This CDR3 spans 14 amino acids. The CDR3 loop reads CASSAWRTNTEAFF. Here the CDR3 DNA reads TGTGCCAGCAGCGCTTGGAGGACGAACACTGAAGCTTTCTTT. The entire variable domain, with the rest obtained from reference TRBV7-9 and TRBJ1-1, is as follows: DTGVSQNPRHKITKRGQNVTFRCDPISEHNRLYWYRQTLGQGPEFLTYFQNEAQLEKSRLLSDRFSAERPKGSFSTLEIQRTEQGDSAMYLCASSAWRTNTEAFFGQGTRLTVV.

The table lists this clone with a few counts. The chain links TRBV5-6 to TRBJ2-5; D remains unclear. In germline, CDR1 is SGHDT, CDR2 YYEEEE. The length of the CDR3 is 13 residues. Trimming removed 0 bases at V and 2 bases at J, with 5 bases between. DNA of the CDR3: TGTGCCAGCAGCTTGGGACAACAAGAGACCCAGTACTTC. Its protein product is CASSLGQQETQYF.

This sequence joins TRBV5-1 and TRBJ2-1; maybe TRBD2 (6 bases). The CDR3 length is 15 residues. Between the trimmed V and J ends, which lost 5 bases and 6 bases, there was a span of 18 bases. Germline CDR1 is SGHRS and CDR2 is YFSETQ. CDR3 sequence reads: CASSTPGLGPNEQFF. The CDR3 DNA follows: TGCGCCAGCAGTACCCCGGGACTGGGGCCCAATGAGCAGTTCTTC.

This sequence joins TRBV9 and TRBJ2-1, with TRBD2 identical over 11 bases. The V gene end was trimmed by 7 bases and the J gene end by 7 bases; junction bases not matched to a gene: 13. CDR1 and CDR2 (germline): SGDLS, YYNGEE. This CDR3 region has 16 residues. The CDR3 DNA reads as TGTGCCAGCTCTCAAACCGGTAGCGGGAGGGGGAATGAGCAGTTCTTC. Protein product: CASSQTGSGRGNEQFF.

The chain recombines TRBV19 with TRBJ1-2; no reliable D call. V was clipped by 6 bases and J by 1 base, with 15 bases between them. The CDR3 loop spans 15 amino acids. The V gene's germline CDR1 is LNHDA and CDR2 SQIVND (reference sequence). The CDR3 reads CASSRLWLDNYGYTF. The CDR3 DNA is TGTGCCAGTAGCAGGCTTTGGTTGGATAACTATGGCTACACCTTC.

The chain uses TRBV6-2 or TRBV6-3 and TRBJ2-7, with 7 bases that match TRBD1. J lost 0 bases, V lost 5 bases, and 7 bases had no gene match. CDR3 length equals 15 residues. CDR1 MNHEY and CDR2 SVGEGT come from the germline V gene. The DNA for the CDR3 is TGTGCCAGCAGTAGAGCCGGGACAGACTCCTACGAGCAGTACTTC. Protein sequence: CASSRAGTDSYEQYF.

The chain links TRBV5-1 to TRBJ2-5, with TRBD1 matching over 8 bases. Germline loops: CDR1 SGHRS, CDR2 YFSETQ. The CDR3 is 15 amino acids. V dropped 3 bases and J dropped 2; count of bases not matched to a gene: 6. CDR3 sequence reads: CASSSRDRTQETQYF. CDR3 sequence (DNA): TGCGCCAGCAGCTCAAGGGACAGGACTCAAGAGACCCAGTACTTC.

The rearrangement links TRBV2 to TRBJ2-1; 10 bases match TRBD2. The CDR3 runs 14 residues. Germline V lookup: CDR1 SNHLY, CDR2 FYNNEI. Trimming took 6 bases from V and 6 from J; bases not matched to a gene: 5. CDR3 nucleotides: TGTGCCAGCAGAGGTCTAGCGGGAGCCAATGAGCAGTTCTTC. Protein sequence: CASRGLAGANEQFF.

V is TRBV7-9 and J is TRBJ1-1; D is ambiguous. CDR3 size: 14 residues. Germline V gene data show CDR1 as SEHNR and CDR2 as FQNEAQ (reference sequence). The V end lost 0 bases, the J end lost 1 base, and 6 bases lay between the germline ends. DNA of the CDR3: TGTGCCAGCAGCTTAGCGCGGGGGAACACTGAAGCTTTCTTT. It codes for CASSLARGNTEAFF.

The chain uses TRBV6-4 and TRBJ2-2; tentatively, D is TRBD2 (5 bases). V was clipped by 0 bases and J by 1 base, with 6 bases between them. Looked up from germline, CDR1 is MRHNA and CDR2 is SNTAGT. This CDR3 region has 15 residues. The CDR3 protein is CASSDSGENTGELFF. The CDR3 DNA reads as TGTGCCAGCAGTGACTCGGGAGAGAACACCGGGGAGCTGTTTTTT.

The genes are TRBV2 and TRBJ2-1; TRBD1 is a possible D gene (5 bases). CDR1 SNHLY and CDR2 FYNNEI come from the germline V gene. CDR3 length: 14 residues. The V end was cut by 4 bases, the J end by 2 bases, with 9 bases between. The CDR3 spells CASSGQITYNEQFF. The CDR3 DNA follows: TGTGCCAGCAGTGGACAGATTACCTACAATGAGCAGTTCTTC. Using reference TRBV2 and TRBJ2-1 for the parts outside the CDR3, the full variable domain is EPEVTQTPSHQVTQMGQEVILRCVPISNHLYFYWYRQILGQKVEFLVSFYNNEISEKSEIFDDQFSVERPDGSNFTLKIRSTKLEDSAMYFCASSGQITYNEQFFGPGTRLTVL.

This chain joins TRBV10-3 and TRBJ2-7; tentatively, D is TRBD2 (5 bases). V lost 3 bases, J lost 9 bases, and 15 bases lay in between. In germline, CDR1 is ENHRY, CDR2 SYGVKD. This CDR3 is 13 amino acids long. The CDR3 region is CAISDPRGIGQYF. The CDR3, as DNA: TGTGCCATCAGTGACCCCCGGGGTATAGGGCAGTACTTC.